This T cell receptor (beta chain) was observed in a study of T-cell memory formation after mild COVID-19 (dated by TCRdb to the early 2020s). The study in broad terms: TCR sequence clusters from the two donors were largely donor specific. Longitudinal TCRalpha and TCRbeta repertoire sequencing tracked T-cell clones expanding and contracting after mild COVID-19 in two donors. Two young, previously healthy adult volunteers made up the cohort, one male and one female. The paper as a whole reports these results and caveats: SARS-CoV-2 specificity was not confirmed for the second-wave clones peaking on day 37. Contracting CD4+ clones were found mainly in CM and EM memory subsets, while CD8+ clones were enriched in EMRA. The study covered only two mild cases, and larger cohorts including severe cases with pre-infection samples were considered necessary. Some responding clones were detected in pre-infection memory, suggesting pre-existing cross-reactive memory T cells joined the SARS-CoV-2 response. Clones contracting from day 15 to 85 had balanced CD4/CD8 phenotypes, while a second wave expanding from day 15 to 37 was biased towards CD4+.

Instrument on record: Illumina NovaSeq 6000. cDNA libraries for TCRalpha and TCRbeta were prepared by 5'RACE using constant-segment primers, with sample barcodes and unique molecular identifiers added. Trizol reagent was used to extract RNA from every sample. The libraries were amplified in two PCR steps, and the second step added a second sample barcode and Illumina TruSeq adapters. Sequencing of libraries was performed on an Illumina NovaSeq with 2 x 150 bp paired-end reads. Under the source paper's analysis protocol: With migec v1.2.7, reads were demultiplexed and then collapsed into UMI-guided consensus sequences. Using mixcr v2.1.11, UMI consensuses were aligned to TRA and TRB V and J templates and then assembled into clonotypes. A clonotype was counted as expanded or contracted only if both edgeR and NoisET called the change significant, with noise models trained on biological replicates. For edgeR calls, a false discovery rate-adjusted p below 0.01 and a log2 fold-change threshold of 1 were applied. As an exploratory analysis of dynamics, PCA with hierarchical clustering was applied to max-normalized trajectories of the 1000 most abundant clonotypes. Separately sequenced CD4+ and CD8+ repertoires were used to assign a CD4 or CD8 phenotype to each responding clone. TCRdb trimmed the raw reads at Q25, called clones with MiXCR and kept productive beta chains. Here each entry gathers all rows of one CDR3 protein and keeps the most common genes and DNA. The V and J calls were not made by the authors but by TCRdb's processing. The sample table shows 95,000 to 120,000 distinct CDR3 sequences, and about 18% are seen once. Together, the top ten hold around 5.5% of the sample.

Ficoll-Paque density gradient centrifugation was used to isolate PBMCs. As regards this clonotype: It has no known antigen specificity. Base qualities are not recorded, but no much larger clone differs from it by a single base.

CDR1 SGHKS and CDR2 YYEKEE are derived from the germline V gene (reference sequence). The V and J ends are trimmed by 5 bases and 3 bases, leaving 11 bases between them. The CDR3 numbers 13 residues from cysteine through phenylalanine. Only CDR3 DNA remains: 39 bases, in frame from the first base. The TCR was taken from a man in his late teens or twenties who had mild COVID-19 (a few samples of this study predate the infection). The sample titles of this study are shuffled in the database, so cell type and time point are left out; the donor was told from shared clones. The sample comprised PBMCs or a T cell subset sorted from them (not recorded which). The rearrangement joined TRBV5-5 to TRBJ1-2; no D gene can be assigned with confidence. The nucleotide sequence reads as follows: TGTGCCAGCAGTCTGGTGTCGGACTATGGCTACACCTTC. Its amino acids are CASSLVSDYGYTF.